The sequence of this TCR beta chain was determined in a study of T cells in Graves' hyperthyroidism and ophthalmopathy. Germline loops: CDR1 SGHRS, CDR2 YFSETQ. Trimming pared 4 bases from V and 2 bases from J, leaving 12 bases between. CDR3 size: 14 residues. Fresh peripheral blood, approximately 9.1 ml, was the source of the PBMCs. The sample holds many counts of this clonotype. There were TCR beta CDR3 regions amplified from RNA transcripts. Using the HTBI primer set, a first-round RT-PCR was run on the TCR CDR3. From the multiplex PCR reads, TCRdb called clonotypes with MiXCR, one entry per CDR3 protein. Among about 740,000 distinct CDR3 sequences listed, about 15% were seen once.

The sample consisted of blood. The chain joins TRBV5-1 to TRBJ2-5, with D perhaps matching TRBD2 (5 bases). This receptor was obtained from a woman aged 18-29 years with Graves' hyperthyroidism. In nucleotides, the CDR3 is TGCGCCAGCAGCGGAGGCCGAATTCAAGAGACCCAGTACTTC. This gives the protein CASSGGRIQETQYF.